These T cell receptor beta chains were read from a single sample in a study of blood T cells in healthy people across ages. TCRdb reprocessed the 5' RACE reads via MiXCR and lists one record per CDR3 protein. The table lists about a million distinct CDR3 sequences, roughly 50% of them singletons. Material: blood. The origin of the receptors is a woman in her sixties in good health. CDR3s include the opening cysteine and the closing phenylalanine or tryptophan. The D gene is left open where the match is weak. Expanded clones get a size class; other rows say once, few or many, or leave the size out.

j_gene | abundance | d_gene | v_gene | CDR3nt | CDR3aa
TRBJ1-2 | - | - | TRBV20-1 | TGCAGTGCCCCACAAGCCAAGAATGGCTACACCTTC | CSAPQAKNGYTF
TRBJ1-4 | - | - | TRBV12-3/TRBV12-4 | TGTGCCGGCAGTTCGGGTCCGGGAAATGAAAAACTGTTTTTT | CAGSSGPGNEKLFF
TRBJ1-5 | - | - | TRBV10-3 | TGTGCCATCAGTCCGGGGGATAGCAATCAGCCCCAGCATTTT | CAISPGDSNQPQHF
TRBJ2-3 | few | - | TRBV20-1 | TGCAGTGCTAGCCAAAGCGGGCCTGCCGCAGATACGCAGTATTTT | CSASQSGPAADTQYF
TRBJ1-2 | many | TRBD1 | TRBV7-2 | TGTGCCAGCAGCTTATCCCCCGGACAGGGGGCGTTTGGTGGCTACACCTTC | CASSLSPGQGAFGGYTF
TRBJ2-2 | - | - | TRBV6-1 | TGTGCCAGCAGTGAACTTTCGGCCTCTGGGGAGCTGTTTTTT | CASSELSASGELFF
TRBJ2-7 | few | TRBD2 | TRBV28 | TGTGCCAGCAGTTTCTATAGCGGGGATTACGAGCAGTACTTC | CASSFYSGDYEQYF
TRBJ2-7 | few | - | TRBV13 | TGTGCCAGCAGCTTCCTAGAATCCTACGAGCAGTACTTC | CASSFLESYEQYF
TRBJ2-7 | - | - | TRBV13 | TGTGCCAGCAGCTTCGCTAGCGATTACGAGCAGTACTTC | CASSFASDYEQYF
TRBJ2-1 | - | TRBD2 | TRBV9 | TGTGCCAGCAGGAACGCTTTGACTAGCGGGAGTGATGAGCAGTTCTTC | CASRNALTSGSDEQFF
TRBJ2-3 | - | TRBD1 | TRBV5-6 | TGTGCCAGCAGCCCTGGGACAGGAACCGACACAGATACGGAGTATTTT | CASSPGTGTDTDTEYF
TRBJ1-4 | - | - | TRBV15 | TGTGCCACCAGCAGAGATAAAGGTGAAAAACTGTTTTTT | CATSRDKGEKLFF
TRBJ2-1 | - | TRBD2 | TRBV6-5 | TGTGCCAGCTCTCTACTAGCGGGAGTAAGAGAGCAGTTCTTC | CASSLLAGVREQFF
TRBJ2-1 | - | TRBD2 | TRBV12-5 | TGTGCTAGTGGTTCCCGGACTAGCGGGATCGATGAGCAGTTCTTC | CASGSRTSGIDEQFF
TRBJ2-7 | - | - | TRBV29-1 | TGCAGCGTCGCCCGCATCCAGGGGGGGAGGAACGAGCAGTACTTC | CSVARIQGGRNEQYF
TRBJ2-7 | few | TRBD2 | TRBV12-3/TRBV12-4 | TGTGCCAGCAGTCCCGGGACTAGCCCCTCCGAGCAGTACTTC | CASSPGTSPSEQYF
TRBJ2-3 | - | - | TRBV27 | TGTGCCAGCAGTTTAGGACGCCTCTACACAGATACGCAGTATTTT | CASSLGRLYTDTQYF
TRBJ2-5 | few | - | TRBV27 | TGTGCCAGCAGTTTTACCTCCCAAGAGACCCAGTACTTC | CASSFTSQETQYF
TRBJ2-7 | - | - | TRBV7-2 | TGTGCCAGCAGCCCCGGGACACGGCAGTACTTC | CASSPGTRQYF
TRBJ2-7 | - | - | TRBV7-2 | TGTGCCAGCAGCTTCAGCAGATTGGGCGAGCAGTACTTC | CASSFSRLGEQYF
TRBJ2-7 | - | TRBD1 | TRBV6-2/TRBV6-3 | TGTGCCAGCAGTTACATACGGACAGGGGTCTACGAGCAGTACTTC | CASSYIRTGVYEQYF
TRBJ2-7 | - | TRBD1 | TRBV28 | TGTGCCAGCAGTTCACCGGGACAGGGGGATCGCGAGCAGTACTTC | CASSSPGQGDREQYF
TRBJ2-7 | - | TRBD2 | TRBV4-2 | TGTGCCAGCAGCCAAGGGACTAACGGGAGGGCCGGGGCCTACGAGCAGTACTTC | CASSQGTNGRAGAYEQYF
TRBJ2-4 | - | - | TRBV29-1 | TGCAGCCTCACGGACTACTCGTACAATGAGCAGTACTTC | CSLTDYSYNEQYF
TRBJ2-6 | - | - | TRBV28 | TGTGCCAGCAGTTACAGGCCCCACTCTGGGGCCAACGTCCTGACTTTC | CASSYRPHSGANVLTF
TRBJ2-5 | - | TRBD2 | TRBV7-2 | TGTGCCAGCAGCTTACGAGCGCGGGAGTACCAAGAGACCCAGTACTTC | CASSLRAREYQETQYF
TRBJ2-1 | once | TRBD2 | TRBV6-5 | TGTGCCAGCACTCGATACGGGACTAGGTCCTCAGAGCAGTTCTTC | CASTRYGTRSSEQFF
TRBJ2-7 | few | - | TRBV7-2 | TGTGCCAGCAGCCCGGACGGGTGGTCCTACGAGCAGTACTTC | CASSPDGWSYEQYF
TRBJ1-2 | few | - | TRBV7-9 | TGTGCCAGCAGCTTGGACCCCGGCAGCATCTATGGCTACACCTTC | CASSLDPGSIYGYTF
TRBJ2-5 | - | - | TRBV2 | TGTGCCAGCAGTCGACAGTTGCAAGAGACCCAGTACTTC | CASSRQLQETQYF
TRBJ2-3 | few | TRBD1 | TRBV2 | TGTGCCAGCAGGACAGGGGTCCCAGATACGCAGTATTTT | CASRTGVPDTQYF
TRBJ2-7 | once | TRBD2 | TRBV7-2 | TGTGCCAGCAGCTTGAGCGGGAGGGCGTTCGAGCAGTACTTC | CASSLSGRAFEQYF
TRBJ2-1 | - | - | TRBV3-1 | TGTGCCAGCAGCCAAGGGGTTAGTGAGCAGTTCTTC | CASSQGVSEQFF
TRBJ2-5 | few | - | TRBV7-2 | TGTGCCAGCAGCCCCCCTAGCGCACGCAAGGGAGAGACCCAGTACTTC | CASSPPSARKGETQYF
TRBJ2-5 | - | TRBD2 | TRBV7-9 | TGTGCCAGCGGTTTAGCGGGAGGTAACGGGGAGCAGTACTTC | CASGLAGGNGEQYF
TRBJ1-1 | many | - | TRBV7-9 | TGTGCCAGCAGCAGTCAGGGAAACACTGAAGCTTTCTTT | CASSSQGNTEAFF
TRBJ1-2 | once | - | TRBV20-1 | TGCAGTTGCAGCAGGGCCTATGGCTACACCTTC | CSCSRAYGYTF
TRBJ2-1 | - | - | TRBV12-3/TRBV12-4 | TGTGCCAGCAGTTTAAAAGCCGGGACCTACAATGAGCAGTTCTTC | CASSLKAGTYNEQFF
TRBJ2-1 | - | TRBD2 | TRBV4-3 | TGCGCCAGCAGCCAACATTGGGGCTTTTTAGCGGGAGGGACGCCGGGAGGTGAGCAGTTCTTC | CASSQHWGFLAGGTPGGEQFF
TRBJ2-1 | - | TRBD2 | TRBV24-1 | TGTGCCACCAGTGATTTGCGGAGCGGGAGCCACAATGAGCAGTTCTTC | CATSDLRSGSHNEQFF
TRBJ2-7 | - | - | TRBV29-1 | TGCAGCGTTGGCCAAATAGGGTCGAAAGAGCAGTACTTC | CSVGQIGSKEQYF
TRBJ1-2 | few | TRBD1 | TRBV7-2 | TGTGCCAGCAGCGTCCGGACAGGGGATGCCCCCTATGGCTACACCTTC | CASSVRTGDAPYGYTF
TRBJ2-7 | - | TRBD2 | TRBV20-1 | TGCAGTGCTTCTGGACTAGCGGGAGGCCCAAGCTCCTACAATGAGCAGTACTTC | CSASGLAGGPSSYNEQYF
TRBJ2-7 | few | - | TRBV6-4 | TGTGCCAGCAGTGATGGGGCTAGCTCCTACAATGAGCAGTACTTC | CASSDGASSYNEQYF
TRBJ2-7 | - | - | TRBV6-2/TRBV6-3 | TGTGCCAGCAGTTTGTCGCGGGGATCGTCGCGCCCCCGTGACTACGAGCAGTACTTC | CASSLSRGSSRPRDYEQYF
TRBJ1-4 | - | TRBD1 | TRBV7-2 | TGTGCCAGCAGCCACAGGGGGCTCTATGAAAAACTGTTTTTT | CASSHRGLYEKLFF
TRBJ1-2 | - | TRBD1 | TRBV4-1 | TGCGCCAGCAGCCAGGACAGGGCCGGCGGCTATGGCTACACCTTC | CASSQDRAGGYGYTF
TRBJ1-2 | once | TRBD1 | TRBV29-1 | TGCAGCACCTGGGGGACAGGGACGAATGGCTACACCTTC | CSTWGTGTNGYTF
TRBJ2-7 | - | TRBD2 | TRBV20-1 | TGCAGTGCTGTCGTGCGGGGGGGCTCCTACGAGCAGTACTTC | CSAVVRGGSYEQYF